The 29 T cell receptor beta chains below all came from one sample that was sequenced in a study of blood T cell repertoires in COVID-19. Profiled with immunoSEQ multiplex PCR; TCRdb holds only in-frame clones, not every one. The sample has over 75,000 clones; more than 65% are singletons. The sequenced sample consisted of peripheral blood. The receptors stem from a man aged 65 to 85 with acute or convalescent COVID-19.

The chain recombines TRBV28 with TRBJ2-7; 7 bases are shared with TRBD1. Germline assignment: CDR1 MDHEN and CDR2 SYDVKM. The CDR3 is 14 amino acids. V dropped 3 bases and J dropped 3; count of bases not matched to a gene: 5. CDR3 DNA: TGTGCCAGCAGTTTCCCGAACAGGGGCTACGAGCAGTACTTC. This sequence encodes CASSFPNRGYEQYF.

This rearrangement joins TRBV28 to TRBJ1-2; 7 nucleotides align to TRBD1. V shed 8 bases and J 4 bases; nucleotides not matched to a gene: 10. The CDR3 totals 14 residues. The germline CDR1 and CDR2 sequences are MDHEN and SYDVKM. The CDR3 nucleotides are TGTGCCAGCGTGACAGGGTCGGGTACCTATGGCTACACCTTC. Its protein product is CASVTGSGTYGYTF.

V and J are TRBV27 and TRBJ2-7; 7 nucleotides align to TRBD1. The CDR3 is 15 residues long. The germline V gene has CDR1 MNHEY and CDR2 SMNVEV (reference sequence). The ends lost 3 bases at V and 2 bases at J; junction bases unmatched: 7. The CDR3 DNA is TGTGCCAGCAGTTTTGACAGGGTGAACCCCTACGAGCAGTACTTC. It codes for CASSFDRVNPYEQYF.

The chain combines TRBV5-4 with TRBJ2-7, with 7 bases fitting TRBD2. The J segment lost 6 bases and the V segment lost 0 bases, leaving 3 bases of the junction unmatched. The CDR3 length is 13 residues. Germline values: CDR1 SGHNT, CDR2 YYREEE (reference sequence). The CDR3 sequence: CASSLVGEGEQYV. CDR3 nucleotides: TGTGCCAGCAGCTTGGTAGGGGAGGGCGAGCAGTACGTC.

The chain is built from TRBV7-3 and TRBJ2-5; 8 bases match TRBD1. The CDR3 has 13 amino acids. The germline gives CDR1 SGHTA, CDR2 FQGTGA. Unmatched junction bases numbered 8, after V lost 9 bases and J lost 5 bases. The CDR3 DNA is TGTGCCAGTTCGACAGGGGTGGGGGAGACCCAGTACTTC. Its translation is CASSTGVGETQYF.

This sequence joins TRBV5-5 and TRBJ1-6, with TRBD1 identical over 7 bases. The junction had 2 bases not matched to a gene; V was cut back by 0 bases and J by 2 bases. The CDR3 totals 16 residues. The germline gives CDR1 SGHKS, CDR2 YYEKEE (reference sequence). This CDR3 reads CASSLDRGAYNSPLHF. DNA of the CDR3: TGTGCCAGCAGCTTGGACAGGGGCGCCTATAATTCACCCCTCCACTTT.

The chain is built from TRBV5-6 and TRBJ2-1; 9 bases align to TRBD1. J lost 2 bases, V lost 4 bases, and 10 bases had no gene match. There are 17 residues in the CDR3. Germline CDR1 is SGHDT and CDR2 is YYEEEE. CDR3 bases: TGTGCCAGCAGCGACGGGACAGGGAAAATCGCCTACAATGAGCAGTTCTTC. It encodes CASSDGTGKIAYNEQFF. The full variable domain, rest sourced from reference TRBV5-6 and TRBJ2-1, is DAGVTQSPTHLIKTRGQQVTLRCSPKSGHDTVSWYQQALGQGPQFIFQYYEEEERQRGNFPDRFSGHQFPNYSSELNVNALLLGDSALYLCASSDGTGKIAYNEQFFGPGTRLTVL.

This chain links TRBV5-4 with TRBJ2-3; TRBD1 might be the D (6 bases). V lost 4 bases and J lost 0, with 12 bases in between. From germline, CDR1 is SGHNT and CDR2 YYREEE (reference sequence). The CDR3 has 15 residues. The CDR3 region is CASSLRQASTDTQYF. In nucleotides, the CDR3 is TGTGCCAGCAGCCTCAGACAGGCGAGCACAGATACGCAGTATTTT.

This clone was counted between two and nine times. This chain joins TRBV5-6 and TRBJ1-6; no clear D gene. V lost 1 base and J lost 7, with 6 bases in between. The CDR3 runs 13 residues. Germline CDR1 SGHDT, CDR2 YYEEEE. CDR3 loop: CASSLSGNSPLHF. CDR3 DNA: TGTGCCAGCAGCTTGAGCGGCAATTCACCCCTCCACTTT.

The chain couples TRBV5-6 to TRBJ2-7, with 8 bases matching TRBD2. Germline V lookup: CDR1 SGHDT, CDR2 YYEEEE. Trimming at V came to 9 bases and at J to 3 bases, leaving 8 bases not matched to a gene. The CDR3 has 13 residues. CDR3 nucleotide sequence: TGTGCCATAGACAGCGGGAGAAACTACGAGCAGTACTTC. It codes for CAIDSGRNYEQYF.

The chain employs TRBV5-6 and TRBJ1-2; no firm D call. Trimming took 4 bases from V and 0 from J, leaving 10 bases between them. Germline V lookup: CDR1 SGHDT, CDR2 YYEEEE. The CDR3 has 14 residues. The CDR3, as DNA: TGTGCCAGCAGCCCGGACGGGGCTAACTATGGCTACACCTTC. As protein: CASSPDGANYGYTF.

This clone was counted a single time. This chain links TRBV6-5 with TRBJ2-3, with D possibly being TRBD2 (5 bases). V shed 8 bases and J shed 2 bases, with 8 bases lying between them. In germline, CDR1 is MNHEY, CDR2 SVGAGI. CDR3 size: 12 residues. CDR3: CASVGDTDTQYF. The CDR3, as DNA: TGTGCCAGCGTCGGGGACACAGATACGCAGTATTTT.

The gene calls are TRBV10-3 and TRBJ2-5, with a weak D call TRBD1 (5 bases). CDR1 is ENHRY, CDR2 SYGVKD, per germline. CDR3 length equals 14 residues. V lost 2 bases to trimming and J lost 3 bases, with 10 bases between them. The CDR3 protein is CAISEETVEETQYF. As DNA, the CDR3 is TGTGCCATCAGTGAGGAGACAGTTGAAGAGACCCAGTACTTC.

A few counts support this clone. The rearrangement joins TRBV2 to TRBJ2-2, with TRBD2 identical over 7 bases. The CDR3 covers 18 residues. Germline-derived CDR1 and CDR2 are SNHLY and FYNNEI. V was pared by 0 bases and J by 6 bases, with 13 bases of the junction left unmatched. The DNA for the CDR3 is TGTGCCAGCAGTGAAGCGCTTGGGGGGGGACCGAATCCCGGGGAGCTGTTTTTT. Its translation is CASSEALGGGPNPGELFF. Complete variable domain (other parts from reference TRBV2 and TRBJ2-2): EPEVTQTPSHQVTQMGQEVILRCVPISNHLYFYWYRQILGQKVEFLVSFYNNEISEKSEIFDDQFSVERPDGSNFTLKIRSTKLEDSAMYFCASSEALGGGPNPGELFFGEGSRLTVL.

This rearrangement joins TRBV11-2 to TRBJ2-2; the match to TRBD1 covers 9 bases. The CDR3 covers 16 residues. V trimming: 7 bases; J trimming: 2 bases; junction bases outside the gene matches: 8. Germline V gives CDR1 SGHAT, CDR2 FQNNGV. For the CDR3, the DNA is TGTGCCAGCACCCCGCGGGACAGGGTAAACACCGGGGAGCTGTTTTTT. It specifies CASTPRDRVNTGELFF. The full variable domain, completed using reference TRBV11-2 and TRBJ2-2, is EAGVAQSPRYKIIEKRQSVAFWCNPISGHATLYWYQQILGQGPKLLIQFQNNGVVDDSQLPKDRFSAERLKGVDSTLKIQPAKLEDSAVYLCASTPRDRVNTGELFFGEGSRLTVL.

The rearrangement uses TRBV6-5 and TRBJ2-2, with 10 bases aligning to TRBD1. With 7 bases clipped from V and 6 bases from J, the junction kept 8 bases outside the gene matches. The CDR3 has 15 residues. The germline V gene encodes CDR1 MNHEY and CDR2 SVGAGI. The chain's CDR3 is CASTAGQGYSGELFF. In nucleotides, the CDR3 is TGTGCCAGCACCGCGGGACAGGGGTATTCCGGGGAGCTGTTTTTT.

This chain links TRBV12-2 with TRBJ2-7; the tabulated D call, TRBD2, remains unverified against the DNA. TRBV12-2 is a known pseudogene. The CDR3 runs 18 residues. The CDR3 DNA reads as TGTGCAAGTCGCTTAGACACTCCTACTAGCGGGGGGGGCTACGAGCAGTACGTC. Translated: CASRLDTPTSGGGYEQYV.

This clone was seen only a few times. Written as DNA, the CDR3 is TGCGCCAGCAGCGACTCGACAGGGGGGTACACAGATACGCAGTATTTT. This translates into CASSDSTGGYTDTQYF. The rearrangement uses TRBV5-1 and TRBJ2-3, with 9 nucleotides matching TRBD1. Germline CDR1 reads SGHRS; CDR2 reads YFSETQ. V lost 4 bases and J lost 2; bases outside the gene matches: 8. The CDR3 extends over 16 amino acids. Full variable domain (outside the CDR3, taken from reference TRBV5-1 and TRBJ2-3): KAGVTQTPRYLIKTRGQQVTLSCSPISGHRSVSWYQQTPGQGLQFLFEYFSETQRNKGNFPGRFSGRQFSNSRSEMNVSTLELGDSALYLCASSDSTGGYTDTQYFGPGTRLTVL.

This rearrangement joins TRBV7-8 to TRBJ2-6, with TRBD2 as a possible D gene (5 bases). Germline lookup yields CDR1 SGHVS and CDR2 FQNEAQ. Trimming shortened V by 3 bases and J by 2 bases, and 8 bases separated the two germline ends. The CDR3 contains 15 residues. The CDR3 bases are TGTGCCAGCAGCTTTGCGGGCACTGGGGCCAACGTCCTGACTTTC. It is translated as CASSFAGTGANVLTF.

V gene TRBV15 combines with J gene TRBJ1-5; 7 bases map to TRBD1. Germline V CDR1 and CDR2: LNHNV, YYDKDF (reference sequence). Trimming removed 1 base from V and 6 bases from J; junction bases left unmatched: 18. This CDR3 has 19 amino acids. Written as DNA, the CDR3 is TGTGCCACCAGCAGAGGGGGCCTTGACAGGGAAGGGGTCGGTCAGCCCCAGCATTTT. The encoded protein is CATSRGGLDREGVGQPQHF.

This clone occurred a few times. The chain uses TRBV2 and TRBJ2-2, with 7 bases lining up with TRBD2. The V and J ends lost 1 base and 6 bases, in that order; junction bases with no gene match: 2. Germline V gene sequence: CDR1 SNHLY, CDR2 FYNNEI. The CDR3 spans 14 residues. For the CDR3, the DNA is TGTGCCAGCAGTGAAGGGGGAGGGGCCGGGGAGCTGTTTTTT. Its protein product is CASSEGGGAGELFF.

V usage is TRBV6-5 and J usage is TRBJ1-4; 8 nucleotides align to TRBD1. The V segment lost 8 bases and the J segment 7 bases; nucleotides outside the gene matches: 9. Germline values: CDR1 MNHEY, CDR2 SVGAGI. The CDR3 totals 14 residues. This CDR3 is CASYDRGVSEKLFF. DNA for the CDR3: TGTGCCAGCTACGACAGGGGAGTTAGTGAAAAACTGTTTTTT.

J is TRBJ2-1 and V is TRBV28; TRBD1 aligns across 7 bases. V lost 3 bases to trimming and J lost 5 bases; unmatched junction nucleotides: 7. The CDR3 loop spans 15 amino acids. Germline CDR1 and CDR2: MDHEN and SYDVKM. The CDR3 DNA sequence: TGTGCCAGCAGTTTGTTACAGGGGAACAACAATGAGCAGTTCTTC. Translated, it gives CASSLLQGNNNEQFF.

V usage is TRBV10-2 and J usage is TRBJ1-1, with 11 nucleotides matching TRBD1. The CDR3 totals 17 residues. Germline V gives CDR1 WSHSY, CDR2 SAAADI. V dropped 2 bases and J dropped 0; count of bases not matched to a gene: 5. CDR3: CASSEPDRGRMNTEAFF. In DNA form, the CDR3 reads TGCGCCAGCAGTGAGCCGGACAGGGGGCGAATGAACACTGAAGCTTTCTTT.

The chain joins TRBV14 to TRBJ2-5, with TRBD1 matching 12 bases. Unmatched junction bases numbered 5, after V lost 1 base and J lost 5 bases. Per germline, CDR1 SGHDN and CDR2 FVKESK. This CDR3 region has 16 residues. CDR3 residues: CASSQVLGQGAETQYF. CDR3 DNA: TGTGCCAGCAGCCAAGTTCTGGGACAGGGGGCTGAGACCCAGTACTTC.

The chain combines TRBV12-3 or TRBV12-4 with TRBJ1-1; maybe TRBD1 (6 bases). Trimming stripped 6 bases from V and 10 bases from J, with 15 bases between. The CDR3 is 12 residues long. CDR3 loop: CASSPRTVRAFF. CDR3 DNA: TGTGCCAGCAGCCCACGGACAGTACGAGCTTTCTTT.

The CDR3 is CASSLYLNTEAFF. The CDR3 region has the DNA TGTGCCAGCAGTTTATACTTGAACACTGAAGCTTTCTTT. This chain connects TRBV28 to TRBJ1-1; D is undetermined. The CDR3 is made up of 13 amino acids. Germline CDR1 reads MDHEN; CDR2 reads SYDVKM. Trimming stripped 1 base from V and 0 bases from J, with 3 bases between.

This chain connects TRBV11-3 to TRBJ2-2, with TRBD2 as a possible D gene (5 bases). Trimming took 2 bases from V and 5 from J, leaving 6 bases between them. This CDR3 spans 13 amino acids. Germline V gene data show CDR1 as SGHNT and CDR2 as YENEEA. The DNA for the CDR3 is TGTGCCAGCAGCTTACGGGAAACCGGGGAGCTGTTTTTT. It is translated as CASSLRETGELFF.

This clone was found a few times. Here the CDR3 reads CASSQDRGSDGYTF. The CDR3 bases are TGCGCCAGCAGCCAAGACAGGGGTAGTGATGGCTACACCTTC. The rearrangement uses TRBV4-1 and TRBJ1-2; a weak D match, TRBD1 (6 bases). V was cut by 0 bases and J by 6 bases, with 11 bases left in between. The CDR3 contains 14 residues. The V gene's germline CDR1 is MGHRA and CDR2 YSYEKL.